The 15 T cell receptor beta chains listed next were all sequenced from one sample in a study of blood T cell repertoires in COVID-19. Sequencing was performed with immunoSEQ multiplex PCR; in TCRdb, only in-frame clones are kept and a portion is missing. This table has over 200,000 clones, approximately 86% appearing once. Sequenced: peripheral blood. The source of these receptors is a man in his forties who had recovered from COVID-19.

The gene calls are TRBV27 and TRBJ2-3; 10 bases align to TRBD1. Trimming removed 5 bases from V and 7 bases from J; junction bases left unmatched: 12. Germline V gene lookup returns CDR1 MNHEY and CDR2 SMNVEV (reference sequence). The CDR3 extends over 16 amino acids. In DNA, the CDR3 is TGTGCCAGCAGTACTCACCGACAGGGGGCGCGTCATACGCAGTATTTT. It codes for CASSTHRQGARHTQYF.

This chain connects TRBV5-5 to TRBJ2-2; tentatively, D is TRBD1 (6 bases). Germline CDR1 is SGHKS and CDR2 is YYEKEE (reference sequence). Deletions cut 4 bases from V and 7 bases from J, with 14 bases between. The CDR3 totals 14 residues. Here the CDR3 reads CASSPRTVFGELFF. In DNA form, the CDR3 reads TGTGCCAGCAGCCCAAGGACAGTTTTCGGGGAGCTGTTTTTT.

The V call is TRBV10-2, the J call TRBJ1-5, with TRBD1 identical over 7 bases. J lost 6 bases, V lost 8 bases, and 7 bases had no gene match. The CDR3 spans 13 residues. CDR1 WSHSY and CDR2 SAAADI come from the germline V gene. The CDR3 region has the DNA TGCGCCAGCGCAGACAGGGTAGCTCAGCCCCAGCATTTT. As protein: CASADRVAQPQHF.

This chain uses TRBV5-1 with TRBJ2-1; 15 bases agree with TRBD2. With V trimmed by 4 bases and J by 3 bases, 5 bases remained unmatched. The CDR3 runs to 17 residues. Germline V gene data show CDR1 as SGHRS and CDR2 as YFSETQ. The CDR3 sequence: CASSPGLAGGNYNEQFF. The CDR3 DNA follows: TGCGCCAGCAGCCCGGGACTAGCGGGGGGTAACTACAATGAGCAGTTCTTC.

This clone has more than one count but fewer than ten. The chain carries TRBV7-9 and TRBJ1-2; 8 nucleotides align to TRBD1. V shed 7 bases, J shed 2 bases, and the junction held 6 bases outside the gene matches. This CDR3 is built from 14 residues. CDR1 and CDR2 from the germline V gene are SEHNR and FQNEAQ (reference sequence). The CDR3 DNA is TGTGCCAGCAAGACAGGGGAGCAGAACTATGGCTACACCTTC. This encodes CASKTGEQNYGYTF.

This clone was seen more than once but under ten times. The genes are TRBV19 and TRBJ2-3; D is undetermined. The CDR3 runs to 10 residues. Germline V CDR1 and CDR2: LNHDA, SQIVND (reference sequence). V dropped 10 bases and J dropped 4 bases, with 6 bases sitting between them. The DNA for the CDR3 is TGTGCCACACGGTCAGATACGCAGTATTTT. Amino acids: CATRSDTQYF.

The rearrangement uses TRBV18 and TRBJ2-5; D is possibly TRBD2 (5 bases). CDR3 size: 13 residues. Germline CDR1 and CDR2: KGHSH and LQKENI. The ends were cut back, 0 bases at V and 5 bases at J, with 7 bases in the middle. For the CDR3, the DNA is TGTGCCAGCTCACCACCCGGAGGTGAGACCCAGTACTTC. Translation gives CASSPPGGETQYF. Full variable domain (remainder filled in from reference TRBV18 and TRBJ2-5): NAGVMQNPRHLVRRRGQEARLRCSPMKGHSHVYWYRQLPEEGLKFMVYLQKENIIDESGMPKERFSAEFPKEGPSILRIQQVVRGDSAAYFCASSPPGGETQYFGPGTRLLVL.

The chain couples TRBV7-8 to TRBJ1-1; possible D gene TRBD1, 5 bases. Germline V gives CDR1 SGHVS, CDR2 FQNEAQ. The CDR3 consists of 15 residues. V lost 5 bases and J 1 base, leaving 14 bases between the germline ends. The CDR3 bases are TGTGCCAGCAGCCCCCAGACAGCAAAGAACACTGAAGCTTTCTTT. It yields the protein CASSPQTAKNTEAFF.

This sequence joins TRBV5-1 and TRBJ2-5, with TRBD2 matching over 10 bases. CDR1 is SGHRS and CDR2 is YFSETQ in the germline V gene. The CDR3 length is 16 residues. Trimming removed 0 bases from V and 5 bases from J; junction bases left unmatched: 7. The DNA for the CDR3 is TGCGCCAGCAGCTTGGCCTCGAGCGGGGGGGGCGAGACCCAGTACTTC. Its translation is CASSLASSGGGETQYF.

Details on this clone: The same CDR3 is also encoded by other DNA sequences in this sample. This chain connects TRBV29-1 to TRBJ1-1; D call uncertain. CDR3 size: 10 residues. V was shortened by 5 bases and J by 1 base, with 2 bases between the two germline ends. Germline V gene lookup returns CDR1 SQVTM and CDR2 ANQGSEA. DNA for the CDR3: TGCAGCGTTCAGAACACTGAAGCTTTCTTT. It encodes CSVQNTEAFF. Looking up the rest from reference TRBV29-1 and TRBJ1-1 gives the full variable domain: SAVISQKPSRDICQRGTSLTIQCQVDSQVTMMFWYRQQPGQSLTLIATANQGSEATYESGFVIDKFPISRPNLTFSTLTVSNMSPEDSSIYLCSVQNTEAFFGQGTRLTVV.

The chain joins TRBV11-2 to TRBJ2-3, with 8 bases identical to TRBD2. This CDR3 has 18 amino acids. V gave up 4 bases and J gave up 6 bases; unmatched junction bases: 18. CDR1 and CDR2 from the germline V gene are SGHAT and FQNNGV. The CDR3 nucleotides are TGTGCCAGCAGCTCTTTTCCCCCGACGGGAGGGCCTGATGATACGCAGTATTTT. Its protein is CASSSFPPTGGPDDTQYF.

This clone was seen more than once but under ten times. The chain employs TRBV4-1 and TRBJ2-1, with D perhaps matching TRBD2 (6 bases). CDR3 length equals 15 residues. V was cut by 0 bases and J by 7 bases, with 13 bases left in between. Germline loops: CDR1 MGHRA, CDR2 YSYEKL. The CDR3 sequence: CASSQDPGAWNEQFF. The CDR3 DNA sequence: TGCGCCAGCAGCCAAGACCCGGGAGCGTGGAATGAGCAGTTCTTC.

The chain is built from TRBV5-1 and TRBJ1-2; a weak D match, TRBD1 (6 bases). The CDR3 is 14 residues long. Trimming took 0 bases from V and 5 from J, leaving 11 bases between them. Looked up from germline, CDR1 is SGHRS and CDR2 is YFSETQ. The CDR3 coding sequence is TGCGCCAGCAGCTTGGAAGGGGGATCATATGGCTACACCTTC. Translating it yields CASSLEGGSYGYTF.

The chain recombines TRBV30 with TRBJ2-1; 7 bases are shared with TRBD2. This CDR3 has 17 amino acids. Trimming at V came to 0 bases and at J to 3 bases, leaving 11 bases not matched to a gene. The germline V gene has CDR1 GTSNPN and CDR2 SVGIG (reference sequence). The DNA of the CDR3 is TGTGCCTGGAGTGTAGGGTTCGTCGGGGGGAGCTACAATGAGCAGTTCTTC. Its translation: CAWSVGFVGGSYNEQFF.

The V call is TRBV7-8, the J call TRBJ2-3, with D possibly matching TRBD2 (6 bases). In germline, CDR1 is SGHVS, CDR2 FQNEAQ. V lost 9 bases, J lost 4 bases, and 17 bases lay in between. CDR3 length: 14 residues. The CDR3 DNA reads as TGTGCCAGTAAGCACCGGGGGAGAGCAGATACGCAGTATTTT. Protein: CASKHRGRADTQYF.